The source of this T cell receptor beta chain is a study of blood T cell repertoires in COVID-19. Study-wide background: Samples came from the United States, Italy and Spain, spanning acute and convalescent COVID-19. In each case, the material was cDNA or gDNA derived from T cells, B-cell-depleted T cells, or PBMCs.

This CDR3 contains 16 residues. Per the original data handling: Using reference gene primer amplification, nucleated cell counts were estimated. Sequencing was performed with immunoSEQ multiplex PCR; in TCRdb, only in-frame clones are kept and a portion is missing. That table supplies the V and J calls and clone size; D and trimming were determined from the DNA. The sample shows over 130,000 clones, about 81% of them seen only once. The source material was peripheral blood. The TCR was taken from a woman older than 75 with acute or convalescent COVID-19. J is TRBJ2-7 and V is TRBV21-1; TRBD1 is taken as the D call from the table, unchecked against the DNA. TRBV21-1 is a documented pseudogene. The CDR3 protein is CASSTSDRGHLYEQYF. Here the CDR3 DNA reads TGTGCCAGCAGCACCTCGGACAGGGGGCATCTCTACGAGCAGTACTTC.